The clone carrying this T cell receptor beta chain was recorded only once. Its specificity is unknown. Viral peptide pool expansion of antigen-specific CD4+ T cells preceded sequencing in the ViraFEST assay. Subsequent to a culture period of under twelve days, CD4+ T cells were isolated. Nucleocapsid antibodies were negative in the vaccine recipients, who had never had SARS-CoV-2 infection. This specimen comes from a study of vaccination effects on CD4 cells after COVID-19. The overall study: Vaccination of participants consisted of two doses of either the BNT162b2 or mRNA-1273 vaccine.

The V end was cut by 4 bases, the J end by 14 bases, with 20 bases between. In germline, CDR1 is LGHDT, CDR2 YNNKEL (reference sequence). There are 13 residues in the CDR3. The assay was immunoSEQ multiplex PCR, and TCRdb's table has in-frame clones only and misses some. Among more than 35,000 clones listed, under 70% were seen once. The genes are TRBV3-1 (or the pseudogene TRBV3-2) and TRBJ1-2; D gene ambiguous. The sample consisted of CD4+ T cells from PBMCs cultured with HCoV-OC43 spike peptides, taken before COVID-19 vaccination. This sample's subset: HCoV-OC43 spike overlapping peptide pool stimulation. The clonotype comes from a human donor who received a COVID-19 vaccine. The CDR3 region is CASSLTEGSSITF. For the CDR3, the DNA is TGTGCCAGCAGCCTAACGGAAGGGAGTTCCATAACCTTC.